One sample yielded the 5 T cell receptor beta chains listed below, sequenced in a study of T-cell reconstitution after alpha-beta-depleted transplantation in children (dated by TCRdb to the mid-2010s). Library preparation was by PCR. Instrument used: Illumina HiSeq 2500. To normalize quantification of the TCRbeta repertoire, the TCR libraries were built with molecular barcoding that relied on unique molecular identifiers. TCRdb reprocessed the public reads (quality trimming at Q25 with fastp, clone calling with MiXCR) and kept in-frame beta chains. Rows merge per CDR3 protein into single entries with the most common DNA and genes. Within this sample are about 440,000 distinct CDR3 sequences, with over 40% of them counted one time only. The ten largest make up around 29% of the sample. The treatment or condition label for this specimen denotes: allogeneic hematopoietic cell transplantation with graft depleted of TCRalphabeta T cells and CD19 B cells.

The sequencing here drew on PBMCs, taken before TCRalphabeta/CD19-depleted stem cell transplant. All receptors come from a girl aged 2-10 years with aplastic anemia, due to receive a stem cell transplant.

This clonotype was found many times. The genes are TRBV28 and TRBJ2-3, with no clear D. The CDR3 is 10 residues long. CDR1 is MDHEN, CDR2 SYDVKM, per germline. Here the CDR3 reads CVPCTDTQYF. CDR3 nucleotide sequence: TGTGTCCCGTGCACAGATACGCAGTATTTT.

This clonotype occurred a few times. The chain has TRBV5-4 and TRBJ2-3, with a tentative D call TRBD2 (6 bases). The CDR3 consists of 14 residues. V lost 4 bases to trimming and J lost 4 bases, with 13 bases between them. Looked up from germline, CDR1 is SGHNT and CDR2 is YYREEE (reference sequence). CDR3 nucleotides: TGTGCCAGCAGCATGCGGGGACCGTCAGATACGCAGTATTTT. It is translated as CASSMRGPSDTQYF.

The chain recombines TRBV20-1 with TRBJ2-5; D is possibly TRBD1 (5 bases). Looked up from germline, CDR1 is DFQATT and CDR2 is SNEGSKA (reference sequence). V gave up 1 base and J gave up 0 bases, with 9 bases separating them. This CDR3 contains 14 residues. In DNA, the CDR3 is TGCAGTGCTAGAGGGCGACAGAACCAAGAGACCCAGTACTTC. Translation: CSARGRQNQETQYF.

This clonotype has a count of ten or more. This sequence joins TRBV18 and TRBJ1-4; 8 nucleotides agree with TRBD1. The ends lost 2 bases at V and 7 bases at J; junction bases unmatched: 12. The CDR3 extends over 17 amino acids. The germline V gene has CDR1 KGHSH and CDR2 LQKENI. The CDR3 is CASSPFGQGIVGEKLFF. The CDR3, as DNA: TGTGCCAGCTCACCATTCGGACAGGGAATTGTCGGTGAAAAACTGTTTTTT.

The V and J genes are TRBV5-1 and TRBJ2-7; the match to TRBD1 covers 9 bases. The V and J ends lost 4 bases and 3 bases, in that order; junction bases with no gene match: 5. Germline CDR1 is SGHRS and CDR2 is YFSETQ. The CDR3 runs 14 residues. In DNA form, the CDR3 reads TGCGCCAGCAGCATCCGGACAGGGGTCTACGAGCAGTACTTC. Protein: CASSIRTGVYEQYF.